The 32 T cell receptor beta chains below all came from one sample that was sequenced in a study of radiotherapy plus CTLA-4 blockade in lung cancer (dated by TCRdb to the late 2010s). To prepare the library, the immunoSEQ multiplex PCR assay was applied. Entries here come from immuneACCESS through TCRdb and include only in-frame sequences with V and J called. Some clones fail to appear in such tables; in the studies checked, an unresolved V gene covers under half of the shortfall, and the cause of the remainder is unknown. The sample yields roughly 110,000 clones; about 84% were counted once. Jointly, the top ten make up over 2% of the sample. This specimen was peripheral blood, taken from a patient treated with radiotherapy plus ipilimumab. The receptors shown here come from a human donor with non-small cell lung cancer that progressed on radiotherapy plus ipilimumab. Some clones in this sample may be carry-over from other donors' samples.

The chain links TRBV19 to TRBJ1-5, with D possibly matching TRBD1 (5 bases). V lost 5 bases and J 3 bases, leaving 8 bases between the germline ends. Germline lookup yields CDR1 LNHDA and CDR2 SQIVND (reference sequence). The CDR3 loop spans 13 amino acids. The CDR3: CASSRGTNQPQHF. DNA for the CDR3: TGTGCCAGTAGTCGAGGGACCAATCAGCCCCAGCATTTT.

This chain uses TRBV2 with TRBJ2-1; D is ambiguous. Trimming took off 8 bases at V and 5 bases at J, with 7 bases between the two ends. The CDR3 extends over 11 amino acids. Germline lookup yields CDR1 SNHLY and CDR2 FYNNEI. The DNA of the CDR3 is TGTGCCAGCGCGCCCAACAATGAGCAGTTCTTC. As protein: CASAPNNEQFF.

The genes are TRBV5-8 and TRBJ1-6; D is undetermined. This CDR3 has 15 residues. CDR1 is SGHTS, CDR2 YDEGEE, per germline. V lost 3 bases and J lost 3, with 10 bases in between. The DNA of the CDR3 is TGTGCCAGCAGCTCCGGACGCCTCTATAATTCACCCCTCCACTTT. Encoded protein: CASSSGRLYNSPLHF.

CDR3 sequence (DNA): TGTGCCATCAGTGAAATGGGACAGAGCAATCAGCCCCAGCATTTT. Its translation is CAISEMGQSNQPQHF. This sequence joins TRBV10-3 and TRBJ1-5; 7 bases match TRBD1. Germline CDR1 ENHRY, CDR2 SYGVKD. The CDR3 covers 15 residues. After removal of 3 bases from V and 1 base from J, the junction contained 3 bases not matched to a gene.

The chain uses TRBV7-9 and TRBJ2-7; TRBD1 matches at 10 bases. CDR3 length equals 17 residues. The V gene end was trimmed by 4 bases and the J gene end by 5 bases; junction bases not matched to a gene: 14. Germline CDR1 reads SEHNR; CDR2 reads FQNEAQ (reference sequence). The CDR3 loop reads CASSSLWMTGGPDEQYF. Here the CDR3 DNA reads TGTGCCAGCAGCTCCCTCTGGATGACAGGGGGCCCCGACGAGCAGTACTTC.

The chain combines TRBV6-1 with TRBJ1-6; D not certain. Trimming cost V 6 bases and J 8 bases, with 14 bases left between them. The CDR3 loop spans 14 amino acids. Germline values: CDR1 MNHNS, CDR2 SASEGT. The CDR3 DNA reads TGTGCCAGCAGAGATTTAAACACTGATTCACCCCTCCACTTT. It is translated as CASRDLNTDSPLHF.

There are a few counts of this clone. The chain recombines TRBV4-3 with TRBJ1-3; D is unresolved. V was pared by 1 base and J by 3 bases, with 4 bases between. Germline-derived CDR1 and CDR2 are LGHNA and YSLEER. CDR3 length: 13 amino acids. CDR3 bases: TGCGCCAGCAGCCAAGTGGGTGGAAACACCATATATTTT. It translates to CASSQVGGNTIYF.

V is TRBV9 and J is TRBJ1-4; D not certain. The V and J ends lost 0 bases and 5 bases respectively, with 11 bases between them. CDR1 is SGDLS and CDR2 is YYNGEE in the germline V gene. The CDR3 sequence is 15 residues long. CDR3 sequence (DNA): TGTGCCAGCAGCGTAGTGGGTGGCTCGAATGAAAAACTGTTTTTT. Translated: CASSVVGGSNEKLFF.

This sequence joins TRBV4-3 and TRBJ2-2, with D perhaps matching TRBD1 or TRBD2 (6 bases each). The CDR3 sequence is 17 residues long. V lost 0 bases and J 10 bases, leaving 21 bases between the germline ends. CDR1 and CDR2 (germline): LGHNA, YSLEER. DNA of the CDR3: TGCGCCAGCAGCCAAGATTGGGGGGCCACCCGCTCAGCGGAGCTGTTTTTT. It specifies CASSQDWGATRSAELFF.

The chain recombines TRBV6-5 with TRBJ2-3, with 11 nucleotides matching TRBD2. The CDR3 has 15 residues. Unmatched junction bases numbered 11, after V lost 6 bases and J lost 9 bases. The germline V gene has CDR1 MNHEY and CDR2 SVGAGI. The CDR3 protein is CASRISGGAALTQYF. DNA of the CDR3: TGTGCCAGCAGAATTAGCGGGGGGGCTGCACTCACGCAGTATTTT.

This clone came up once. The CDR3 protein is CASSLAPGRGRGYTF. The CDR3 nucleotides are TGTGCCAGCAGTTTGGCCCCGGGGAGGGGGCGTGGCTACACCTTC. The rearrangement joins TRBV27 to TRBJ1-2, with 7 nucleotides matching TRBD1. Germline V gene lookup returns CDR1 MNHEY and CDR2 SMNVEV (reference sequence). V dropped 3 bases and J dropped 7; count of bases not matched to a gene: 11. This CDR3 is built from 15 residues.

This clone has a handful of counts. This chain connects TRBV6-1 to TRBJ2-7; no clear D. This CDR3 region has 13 residues. V was pared by 9 bases and J by 1 base, with 13 bases between. Germline-derived CDR1 and CDR2 are MNHNS and SASEGT. In nucleotides, the CDR3 is TGTGCCAGTTCACAGCCGCCTTCCTACGAGCAGTACTTC. Its translation is CASSQPPSYEQYF.

CDR3 sequence: CASSGRSNQPQHF. For the CDR3, the DNA is TGTGCCAGCAGCGGGCGGAGCAATCAGCCCCAGCATTTT. The chain couples TRBV7-9 to TRBJ1-5, with unresolved D. This CDR3 has 13 residues. Per the germline V gene, CDR1 is SEHNR and CDR2 is FQNEAQ (reference sequence). V was pared by 5 bases and J by 1 base, with 6 bases between.

The J gene is TRBJ2-3, the V gene TRBV10-3, with D perhaps TRBD2 (7 bases). The CDR3 runs 17 residues. Trimming took off 4 bases at V and 5 bases at J, with 22 bases between the two ends. Germline CDR1 ENHRY, CDR2 SYGVKD. The CDR3 reads CAISVGSRGGRVDTQYF. The CDR3 region has the DNA TGTGCCATCAGTGTGGGTTCTAGGGGGGGCCGGGTAGATACGCAGTATTTT.

V is TRBV6-5 and J is TRBJ1-6; D is unclear. The CDR3 loop spans 16 amino acids. Trimming cost V 0 bases and J 5 bases, with 11 bases left between them. Germline CDR1 is MNHEY and CDR2 is SVGAGI. The CDR3 here is CASSYSMWGDNSPLHF. The DNA for the CDR3 is TGTGCCAGCAGTTACTCGATGTGGGGAGATAATTCACCCCTCCACTTT.

Here the CDR3 reads CAIRTRDRGPPNTGELFF. Here the CDR3 DNA reads TGTGCCATCAGGACCCGGGACAGGGGGCCCCCGAACACCGGGGAGCTGTTTTTT. This rearrangement joins TRBV10-3 to TRBJ2-2; 12 nucleotides align to TRBD1. CDR1 is ENHRY and CDR2 is SYGVKD in the germline V gene. V lost 6 bases and J lost 0; bases outside the gene matches: 8. The CDR3 spans 18 residues.

This sequence joins TRBV4-1 and TRBJ1-2, with TRBD1 identical over 7 bases. The CDR3 runs 14 residues. Trimming removed 8 bases from V and 4 bases from J; junction bases left unmatched: 10. Germline CDR1 and CDR2: MGHRA and YSYEKL. This chain's CDR3 is CASRQGPTTYGYTF. DNA for the CDR3: TGCGCCAGCCGACAGGGTCCGACAACCTATGGCTACACCTTC.

The V gene is TRBV5-1, the J gene TRBJ2-3; 7 bases match TRBD1. In germline, CDR1 is SGHRS, CDR2 YFSETQ. The V segment lost 5 bases and the J segment 6 bases; nucleotides outside the gene matches: 9. This CDR3 has 14 amino acids. CDR3 residues: CASRGQGVSDTQYF. CDR3 bases: TGCGCCAGCAGAGGGCAGGGGGTTTCGGATACGCAGTATTTT.

In nucleotides, the CDR3 is TGTGCCAGCAGCGATCAACGAGGGAATACGCAGTATTTT. Protein: CASSDQRGNTQYF. V is TRBV7-9 and J is TRBJ2-3; D possibly corresponds to TRBD2 (5 bases). Trimming took off 5 bases at V and 7 bases at J, with 13 bases between the two ends. Per the germline V gene, CDR1 is SEHNR and CDR2 is FQNEAQ (reference sequence). The CDR3 totals 13 residues.

V is TRBV6-5 and J is TRBJ2-7; the match to TRBD1 covers 9 bases. Germline-derived CDR1 and CDR2 are MNHEY and SVGAGI. The CDR3 has 14 residues. Unmatched junction bases numbered 0, after V lost 0 bases and J lost 3 bases. The CDR3 is CASSYSDRGYEQYF. The CDR3 DNA sequence: TGTGCCAGCAGTTACTCGGACAGGGGCTACGAGCAGTACTTC.

The V gene is TRBV10-3, the J gene TRBJ1-5; 7 bases align to TRBD1. The CDR3 runs to 15 residues. The germline CDR1 and CDR2 sequences are ENHRY and SYGVKD. Trimming took 7 bases from V and 0 from J; bases not matched to a gene: 6. Written as DNA, the CDR3 is TGTGCCATCAAGGGGGACAGCTATAGCAATCAGCCCCAGCATTTT. It encodes CAIKGDSYSNQPQHF.

This clone was seen just once. The chain carries TRBV7-3 and TRBJ2-7; TRBD2 matches 10 bases. The CDR3 length is 18 residues. The V gene's germline CDR1 is SGHTA and CDR2 FQGTGA. The V and J ends lost 3 bases and 0 bases, in that order; junction bases with no gene match: 11. CDR3 in amino acids: CASSLIGIAGGVSYEQYF. CDR3 DNA: TGTGCCAGCAGCTTGATTGGAATAGCGGGGGGCGTCTCCTACGAGCAGTACTTC.

The V and J genes are TRBV7-2 and TRBJ2-7, with a weak D call TRBD2 (5 bases). CDR1 is SGHTA, CDR2 FQGNSA, per germline. This CDR3 has 15 amino acids. V was pared by 1 base and J by 8 bases, with 18 bases between. In nucleotides, the CDR3 is TGTGCCAGCAGCTTAGAGTCTAGCATAAAAGATAAGCAGTACTTC. This encodes CASSLESSIKDKQYF.

The gene calls are TRBV29-1 and TRBJ2-3; D possibly corresponds to TRBD1 (6 bases). V lost 6 bases and J 1 base, leaving 8 bases between the germline ends. This CDR3 region has 12 residues. Germline loops: CDR1 SQVTM, CDR2 ANQGSEA. Here the CDR3 reads CSVWTGTDTQYF. CDR3 DNA sequence: TGCAGCGTGTGGACAGGCACAGATACGCAGTATTTT.

The chain combines TRBV6-5 with TRBJ2-4; TRBD1 or TRBD2 may be the D gene (5 bases each). The V end was cut by 4 bases, the J end by 10 bases, with 17 bases between. The CDR3 is 14 amino acids. CDR1 is MNHEY and CDR2 is SVGAGI in the germline V gene. The DNA of the CDR3 is TGTGCCAGCAGTTCCGCCGCTGGCTGGGGGATTCAGTACTTC. Translated: CASSSAAGWGIQYF.

This rearrangement joins TRBV19 to TRBJ2-5; D is perhaps TRBD1 or TRBD2 (6 bases each). Germline-derived CDR1 and CDR2 are LNHDA and SQIVND (reference sequence). Trimming pared 5 bases from V and 5 bases from J, leaving 15 bases between. The CDR3 spans 14 residues. This CDR3 reads CASSEGGGLETQYF. Written as DNA, the CDR3 is TGTGCCAGTAGTGAGGGTGGGGGGCTGGAGACCCAGTACTTC.

The chain couples TRBV14 to TRBJ1-2, with D uncertain. The CDR3 sequence is 18 residues long. Germline V CDR1 and CDR2: SGHDN, FVKESK. V was pared by 0 bases and J by 5 bases, with 22 bases between. The CDR3 DNA is TGTGCCAGCAGCCAAGACCCCTTTCCAAGGCGACGTCCTTATGGCTACACCTTC. As protein: CASSQDPFPRRRPYGYTF.

The chain joins TRBV6-4 to TRBJ2-5; D may be TRBD2 (6 bases). The last part of the DNA fits TRBJ2-7 better; the J call may be wrong. CDR1 and CDR2 from the germline V gene are MRHNA and SNTAGT. This CDR3 has 15 residues. Written as DNA, the CDR3 is TGTGCCAGCAGTGGACTAGGGCAAGACTCCTACGAGCAGTACTTC. Amino acids: CASSGLGQDSYEQYF.

This sequence joins TRBV29-1 and TRBJ1-2; D perhaps matches TRBD1 (5 bases). This CDR3 has 13 residues. Trimming took 6 bases from V and 3 from J, leaving 14 bases between them. Germline lookup yields CDR1 SQVTM and CDR2 ANQGSEA. CDR3 nucleotides: TGCAGCGTCACTAGGCAGGGCGACTATGGCTACACCTTC. Protein product: CSVTRQGDYGYTF.

CDR3 in DNA: TGTGCCAGCAGCCTGGACAGGGGAATCAGCAATCAGCCCCAGCATTTT. Its protein is CASSLDRGISNQPQHF. The rearrangement joins TRBV5-6 to TRBJ1-5, with 9 positions matching TRBD1. The CDR3 runs 16 residues. Per germline, CDR1 SGHDT and CDR2 YYEEEE. V dropped 4 bases and J dropped 1; count of bases not matched to a gene: 6.

The chain has TRBV7-2 and TRBJ1-1; possible D gene TRBD1, 6 bases. Trimming removed 2 bases from V and 1 base from J, with 8 bases in between. Per the germline V gene, CDR1 is SGHTA and CDR2 is FQGNSA. CDR3 length: 14 residues. CDR3 amino acids: CASSLNRANTEAFF. The CDR3 region has the DNA TGTGCCAGCAGCTTAAACAGGGCGAACACTGAAGCTTTCTTT.

This clone has more than one count but fewer than ten. The rearrangement joins TRBV5-4 to TRBJ1-3; the D gene is possibly TRBD1 (5 bases). V shed 0 bases and J shed 4 bases, with 11 bases lying between them. The CDR3 totals 15 residues. Germline CDR1 and CDR2: SGHNT and YYREEE (reference sequence). The CDR3 sequence: CASSLVGGAGNTIYF. The DNA of the CDR3 is TGTGCCAGCAGCTTGGTTGGGGGAGCGGGAAACACCATATATTTT.